What follows are 29 T cell receptor beta chains derived from one specimen sequenced in a study of blood T cell repertoires in COVID-19. Sequenced by immunoSEQ multiplex PCR; TCRdb stores in-frame clones only, minus some. Seen here are about 19,000 clones, roughly 86% observed once, and the top ten hold 11%. Source material: peripheral blood. The source is a human donor in a cohort sampled during active COVID-19.

The V call is TRBV2, the J call TRBJ2-7; TRBD1 agrees at 8 bases. Germline V gives CDR1 SNHLY, CDR2 FYNNEI. The CDR3 sequence is 11 residues long. The trim removed 6 bases at V and 6 bases at J, leaving 1 base unmatched. This CDR3 reads CASRDRVEQYF. The CDR3 DNA is TGTGCCAGCAGGGACAGGGTCGAGCAGTACTTC.

The chain joins TRBV7-8 to TRBJ1-3, with no clear D. The V end was cut by 6 bases, the J end by 4 bases, with 28 bases between. This CDR3 region has 19 residues. CDR1 is SGHVS, CDR2 FQNEAQ, per germline. The CDR3 DNA is TGTGCCAGCAGACAACACCATGGCGTTAGCGATCGGTCAGGAAACACCATATATTTT. This gives the protein CASRQHHGVSDRSGNTIYF.

This chain connects TRBV4-2 to TRBJ2-3; TRBD2 might be the D (6 bases). The V end lost 1 base, the J end lost 1 base, and 9 bases lay between the germline ends. Germline V gene lookup returns CDR1 LGHNA and CDR2 YNFKEQ. CDR3 size: 15 residues. The CDR3 protein is CASSQVGGGTDTQYF. CDR3 nucleotides: TGTGCCAGCAGCCAAGTTGGAGGGGGCACAGATACGCAGTATTTT.

The sample holds one count of this clone. The CDR3 DNA reads TGTGCCAGCAGAATGCGGACAAGCGACGGTTACGAATGGAGTTCACCCCTCCACTTT. Protein: CASRMRTSDGYEWSSPLHF. The chain uses TRBV27 and TRBJ1-6, with D perhaps TRBD1 (5 bases). CDR3 length equals 19 residues. CDR1 MNHEY and CDR2 SMNVEV come from the germline V gene (reference sequence). Trimming stripped 6 bases from V and 9 bases from J, with 30 bases between.

The gene calls are TRBV27 and TRBJ1-2; TRBD1 matches at 8 bases. CDR1 is MNHEY and CDR2 is SMNVEV in the germline V gene (reference sequence). This CDR3 has 14 amino acids. Trimming at V came to 4 bases and at J to 4 bases, leaving 5 bases not matched to a gene. CDR3 region: CASSSRTGTYGYTF. The CDR3 coding sequence is TGTGCCAGCAGTTCCCGGACAGGGACCTATGGCTACACCTTC.

The gene calls are TRBV7-8 and TRBJ2-7; 7 bases align to TRBD1. Germline CDR1 and CDR2: SGHVS and FQNEAQ. After removal of 5 bases from V and 1 base from J, the junction contained 5 bases not matched to a gene. The CDR3 extends over 14 amino acids. The CDR3: CASSLPGGSYEQYF. The CDR3 region has the DNA TGTGCCAGCAGCCTGCCAGGGGGATCCTACGAGCAGTACTTC.

This rearrangement joins TRBV6-1 to TRBJ1-2; D is perhaps TRBD1 (5 bases). The V gene's germline CDR1 is MNHNS and CDR2 SASEGT. V was pared by 3 bases and J by 4 bases, with 15 bases between. The CDR3 has 15 residues. The CDR3 loop is CASSDVGGSPYGYTF. In DNA form, the CDR3 reads TGTGCCAGCAGTGACGTCGGGGGAAGTCCCTATGGCTACACCTTC.

This chain joins TRBV5-6 and TRBJ2-1; TRBD2 matches 10 bases. The germline V gene encodes CDR1 SGHDT and CDR2 YYEEEE. The J segment lost 0 bases and the V segment lost 6 bases, leaving 6 bases of the junction unmatched. CDR3 length: 16 amino acids. CDR3 amino acids: CASILSGGSSYNEQFF. In nucleotides, the CDR3 is TGTGCCAGCATCCTTAGCGGGGGGAGCTCCTACAATGAGCAGTTCTTC.

V and J are TRBV4-1 and TRBJ2-7; TRBD1 agrees at 9 bases. The CDR3 length is 15 residues. V gave up 3 bases and J gave up 2 bases; unmatched junction bases: 5. Germline lookup yields CDR1 MGHRA and CDR2 YSYEKL. The CDR3 DNA sequence: TGCGCCAGCAGCCAGGGACAGGGATTTACCTACGAGCAGTACTTC. Translation: CASSQGQGFTYEQYF.

The chain joins TRBV9 to TRBJ1-2; 11 bases map to TRBD1. The CDR3 contains 13 residues. Germline CDR1 is SGDLS and CDR2 is YYNGEE. V lost 4 bases, J lost 6 bases, and 2 bases stayed unmatched. CDR3 in amino acids: CASSTGQGDGYTF. DNA for the CDR3: TGTGCCAGCAGCACGGGACAGGGGGATGGCTACACCTTC. The entire variable domain, with the rest obtained from reference TRBV9 and TRBJ1-2, is as follows: DSGVTQTPKHLITATGQRVTLRCSPRSGDLSVYWYQQSLDQGLQFLIQYYNGEERAKGNILERFSAQQFPDLHSELNLSSLELGDSALYFCASSTGQGDGYTFGSGTRLTVV.

The genes are TRBV11-2 and TRBJ2-3; D is unclear. Germline V gene data show CDR1 as SGHAT and CDR2 as FQNNGV. V lost 7 bases and J 4 bases, leaving 12 bases between the germline ends. The CDR3 is 13 amino acids. The CDR3 region is CASTPFSADTQYF. CDR3 bases: TGTGCCAGCACCCCGTTTTCTGCAGATACGCAGTATTTT.

V gene TRBV30 combines with J gene TRBJ1-2, with TRBD1 as a possible D gene (5 bases). Germline values: CDR1 GTSNPN, CDR2 SVGIG (reference sequence). Between the trimmed V and J ends, which lost 4 bases and 2 bases, there was a span of 14 bases. The CDR3 contains 14 residues. For the CDR3, the DNA is TGTGCCTGGACCTTGGGGGGGTTAAACTATGGCTACACCTTC. Amino acids: CAWTLGGLNYGYTF.

The chain carries TRBV4-1 and TRBJ2-1, with D unclear. The V gene lost 0 bases and the J gene lost 6 bases, with 9 bases spanning the gap. This CDR3 is built from 14 residues. CDR1 and CDR2 (germline): MGHRA, YSYEKL. This CDR3 reads CASSQEERANEQFF. DNA of the CDR3: TGCGCCAGCAGCCAAGAAGAGCGCGCCAATGAGCAGTTCTTC.

The chain links TRBV5-1 to TRBJ2-1, with 7 bases identical to TRBD1. CDR3 size: 11 residues. Germline-derived CDR1 and CDR2 are SGHRS and YFSETQ. The V gene end was trimmed by 3 bases and the J gene end by 13 bases; junction bases not matched to a gene: 4. The CDR3 is CASSSRDRQFF. The CDR3 DNA follows: TGCGCCAGCAGCTCTCGGGACAGACAGTTCTTC.

This clone was seen only once. This sequence joins TRBV6-5 and TRBJ1-2, with TRBD1 matching 7 bases. J lost 8 bases, V lost 8 bases, and 11 bases had no gene match. The CDR3 has 13 amino acids. Germline V lookup: CDR1 MNHEY, CDR2 SVGAGI. The CDR3 DNA reads as TGTGCCAGCTACAGGGGAATGAGGTCCGGCTACACCTTC. It codes for CASYRGMRSGYTF.

The chain is built from TRBV6-2 or TRBV6-3 and TRBJ2-1, with 9 bases matching TRBD2. Germline CDR1 MNHEY, CDR2 SVGEGT. The CDR3 runs to 14 residues. The V gene end was trimmed by 2 bases and the J gene end by 9 bases; junction bases not matched to a gene: 5. This CDR3 reads CASSYAGGPSEQFF. The CDR3 DNA sequence: TGTGCCAGCAGTTACGCGGGGGGGCCGAGTGAGCAGTTCTTC.

The V gene is TRBV3-1 (or the pseudogene TRBV3-2), the J gene TRBJ1-1; a weak D match, TRBD1 (6 bases). CDR1 and CDR2 (germline): LGHDT, YNNKEL (reference sequence). Trimming took 4 bases from V and 5 from J, leaving 11 bases between them. CDR3 size: 13 residues. In DNA form, the CDR3 reads TGTGCCAGCAGCCCTACAGGGCGGACTGAAGCTTTCTTT. It yields the protein CASSPTGRTEAFF.

The chain is built from TRBV11-3 and TRBJ2-1; D is uncertain. Trimming took 3 bases from V and 4 from J, leaving 7 bases between them. From germline, CDR1 is SGHNT and CDR2 YENEEA. The CDR3 has 13 amino acids. CDR3 sequence: CASSFAAYNEQFF. CDR3 DNA sequence: TGTGCCAGCAGCTTTGCTGCGTACAATGAGCAGTTCTTC.

This clone has only one observation. The V and J genes are TRBV12-3 or TRBV12-4 and TRBJ1-6, with no clear D. With 5 bases removed from V and 9 bases from J, the gap between germline ends came to 8 bases. CDR3 length: 12 amino acids. In DNA, the CDR3 is TGTGCCAGCAGTGAAACTAGTTCACCCCTCCACTTT. It is translated as CASSETSSPLHF.

The rearrangement joins TRBV5-8 to TRBJ2-1; possible D gene TRBD2, 6 bases. Trimming shortened V by 8 bases and J by 10 bases, and 13 bases separated the two germline ends. Germline V gives CDR1 SGHTS, CDR2 YDEGEE. This CDR3 has 11 residues. The CDR3 DNA follows: TGTGCCAGTTTACGGGGGTTAGAGCAGTTCTTC. Its translation: CASLRGLEQFF.

The genes are TRBV4-1 and TRBJ2-7; maybe TRBD2 (5 bases). The germline CDR1 and CDR2 sequences are MGHRA and YSYEKL. The CDR3 runs to 17 residues. With 2 bases removed from V and 3 bases from J, the gap between germline ends came to 20 bases. CDR3 sequence reads: CASSQQPGMQGIYEQYF. The DNA for the CDR3 is TGCGCCAGCAGCCAACAGCCCGGGATGCAAGGGATCTACGAGCAGTACTTC.

In DNA form, the CDR3 reads TGTGCCAGCAGCTTGGTCTCGGGACTACCCGACACAGATACGCAGTATTTT. This codes for CASSLVSGLPDTDTQYF. V gene TRBV5-6 combines with J gene TRBJ2-3; TRBD2 matches at 7 bases. This CDR3 contains 17 residues. V gave up 0 bases and J gave up 2 bases; unmatched junction bases: 9. Looked up from germline, CDR1 is SGHDT and CDR2 is YYEEEE.

This rearrangement joins TRBV27 to TRBJ2-7, with 10 bases identical to TRBD1. The CDR3 loop spans 15 amino acids. Germline V gene data show CDR1 as MNHEY and CDR2 as SMNVEV (reference sequence). The V and J ends lost 5 bases and 3 bases, in that order; junction bases with no gene match: 7. The CDR3 protein is CASSRPGQGLYEQYF. In nucleotides, the CDR3 is TGTGCCAGCAGTCGACCGGGACAGGGGCTCTACGAGCAGTACTTC.

The J gene is TRBJ1-1, the V gene TRBV29-1; D call uncertain. Germline V gene sequence: CDR1 SQVTM, CDR2 ANQGSEA. This CDR3 has 13 residues. V lost 7 bases to trimming and J lost 1 base, with 13 bases between them. DNA of the CDR3: TGCAGCGCCCACTCGCGGGGGAACACTGAAGCTTTCTTT. Translated, it gives CSAHSRGNTEAFF.

This chain joins TRBV27 and TRBJ1-4; D gene uncertain. Germline loops: CDR1 MNHEY, CDR2 SMNVEV (reference sequence). This CDR3 is 15 amino acids long. V was trimmed by 2 bases and J by 8 bases, leaving 15 bases between them. This chain's CDR3 is CASSLRGWFEEKLFF. The DNA for the CDR3 is TGTGCCAGCAGTTTACGGGGTTGGTTTGAGGAAAAACTGTTTTTT. Together with reference TRBV27 and TRBJ1-4, the CDR3 gives the full variable domain: EAQVTQNPRYLITVTGKKLTVTCSQNMNHEYMSWYRQDPGLGLRQIYYSMNVEVTDKGDVPEGYKVSRKEKRNFPLILESPSPNQTSLYFCASSLRGWFEEKLFFGSGTQLSVL.

The rearrangement uses TRBV10-3 and TRBJ2-1; the match to TRBD2 covers 8 bases. From germline, CDR1 is ENHRY and CDR2 SYGVKD. Trimming took 6 bases from V and 5 from J; bases not matched to a gene: 9. This CDR3 spans 15 amino acids. The CDR3 region is CAISEPGGPNNEQFF. CDR3 bases: TGTGCCATCAGCGAACCGGGGGGGCCCAACAATGAGCAGTTCTTC.

The chain combines TRBV2 with TRBJ1-1; 7 bases fit TRBD1. This CDR3 is built from 13 residues. Trimming removed 7 bases from V and 2 bases from J; junction bases left unmatched: 4. Germline V gives CDR1 SNHLY, CDR2 FYNNEI. DNA for the CDR3: TGTGCCAGCACAGGGGGAACTAACACTGAAGCTTTCTTT. Residues: CASTGGTNTEAFF.

The gene calls are TRBV12-5 and TRBJ2-1; tentative D call: TRBD2 (6 bases). CDR1 and CDR2 (germline): LGHNT, FRNRAP. Trimming shortened V by 5 bases and J by 7 bases, and 15 bases separated the two germline ends. This CDR3 contains 14 residues. CDR3 sequence reads: CASGLSGAANEQFF. The CDR3 region has the DNA TGTGCTAGTGGTCTTAGCGGAGCAGCGAATGAGCAGTTCTTC.

V and J are TRBV5-8 and TRBJ2-4; 7 nucleotides match TRBD2. V shed 0 bases and J 6 bases; nucleotides not matched to a gene: 9. The germline V gene encodes CDR1 SGHTS and CDR2 YDEGEE. The CDR3 has 16 amino acids. The CDR3 bases are TGTGCCAGCAGCTTGGCCTTCGCGGGAGTATTAAACATTCAGTACTTC. Its translation is CASSLAFAGVLNIQYF.